This T cell receptor (beta chain) appears in the sequencing data of a study of blood T cell repertoires in COVID-19. Assay: immunoSEQ multiplex PCR; the TCRdb copy retains only in-frame clones and omits some. This sample has some 240,000 clones, with 75% to 90% found just once. This clone appeared a single time. The specimen was peripheral blood. The origin of this receptor is a man between 60 and 70 years old who had recovered from COVID-19.

Here the CDR3 reads CAWSPDREKQPQHF. As DNA, the CDR3 is TGTGCCTGGAGTCCAGACAGGGAAAAACAGCCCCAGCATTTT. The genes are TRBV30 and TRBJ1-5; 7 bases align to TRBD1. With 2 bases clipped from V and 7 bases from J, the junction kept 8 bases outside the gene matches. Germline V gene lookup returns CDR1 GTSNPN and CDR2 SVGIG (reference sequence). The CDR3 is 14 amino acids.